These 4 T cell receptor beta chains were all obtained from the same sample, sequenced in a study of blood T cell repertoires in COVID-19. Produced via immunoSEQ multiplex PCR; TCRdb's table is partial and in-frame only. The sample comprises about 310,000 clones, around 87% of which are singletons, and approximately 8.1% rests with the top ten. Sequences were obtained from peripheral blood. The receptors stem from a woman aged 45-65 years who had recovered from COVID-19.

This rearrangement joins TRBV5-1 to TRBJ2-1; TRBD2 might be the D (7 bases). Germline lookup yields CDR1 SGHRS and CDR2 YFSETQ. V gave up 0 bases and J gave up 8 bases, with 12 bases separating them. CDR3 length: 14 amino acids. The chain's CDR3 is CASSLDREGDEQFF. DNA of the CDR3: TGCGCCAGCAGCTTGGACAGGGAGGGTGATGAGCAGTTCTTC.

This chain connects TRBV3-1 (or the pseudogene TRBV3-2) to TRBJ2-3; TRBD2 matches at 11 bases. Germline CDR1 reads LGHDT; CDR2 reads YNNKEL (reference sequence). The V and J ends lost 4 bases and 3 bases, in that order; junction bases with no gene match: 9. This CDR3 comprises 17 residues. CDR3 residues: CASSRLGTSGRTDTQYF. The CDR3 bases are TGTGCCAGCAGCCGCTTAGGGACTAGCGGACGAACAGATACGCAGTATTTT.

The V gene is TRBV6-1, the J gene TRBJ2-7; D unresolved. This CDR3 spans 12 amino acids. Germline V CDR1 and CDR2: MNHNS, SASEGT. The germline V and J ends were trimmed by 2 bases and 4 bases, with 6 bases remaining between them. CDR3 sequence: CASSETRYEQYF. CDR3 coding DNA: TGTGCCAGCAGTGAAACGCGTTACGAGCAGTACTTC.

This clone has just one count. The DNA of the CDR3 is TGTGCCAGCAGCTTAGGCAGGGGGCGCCGCACCGGGGAGCTGTTTTTT. This gives the protein CASSLGRGRRTGELFF. The rearrangement links TRBV11-2 to TRBJ2-2; 8 nucleotides agree with TRBD1. V lost 1 base to trimming and J lost 4 bases; unmatched junction nucleotides: 5. Germline CDR1 reads SGHAT; CDR2 reads FQNNGV. This CDR3 has 16 amino acids.